A selection of T cell receptor beta chains follows, all from one sample in a study of cytomegalovirus exposure and HLA in healthy donors. Profiling relied on immunoSEQ multiplex PCR, and the TCRdb table lists in-frame clones only, not all of them. The table lists 82,000 or so clones, roughly 80% of them singletons. The material sequenced was PBMCs. The receptors originated from a woman between 50 and 59 years old in good health and CMV-seropositive. CDR3s include the opening cysteine and the closing phenylalanine or tryptophan. D genes are given only for firm matches. Clone size is given for some rows only: seen once, a few or many times, or a class if the clone is expanded.

cdr3_length	j_call	clone_size	v_call	d_call	cdr3_aa	cdr3_nt
13	TRBJ1-1	NA	TRBV29-1	NA	CSARVGGRTEAFF	TGCAGCGCCAGAGTGGGTGGGAGGACTGAAGCTTTCTTT
15	TRBJ2-7	NA	TRBV11-2	NA	CASSLNPHGGNEQYF	TGTGCCAGCAGCCTTAACCCCCACGGAGGTAACGAGCAGTACTTC
16	TRBJ1-5	NA	TRBV28	TRBD1	CASRDQRGQANQPQHF	TGTGCCAGCAGGGACCAAAGGGGACAGGCAAATCAGCCCCAGCATTTT
14	TRBJ1-5	NA	TRBV19	NA	CASSNFRERQPQHF	TGTGCCAGTAGTAACTTCCGGGAACGACAGCCCCAGCATTTT
15	TRBJ1-3	NA	TRBV10-3	NA	CAITADSSSGNTIYF	TGTGCCATCACCGCGGACAGCAGCTCTGGAAACACCATATATTTT
13	TRBJ2-5	NA	TRBV28	NA	CASSLSSSDWQYF	TGTGCCAGCAGTTTGAGTAGCTCAGATTGGCAGTACTTC
14	TRBJ2-6	few	TRBV7-2	NA	CASRGLSGANVLTF	TGTGCCAGCAGGGGGCTTTCTGGGGCCAACGTCCTGACTTTC
17	TRBJ2-1	NA	TRBV5-1	TRBD2	CASSPYNLPSGRNEQFF	TGCGCCAGCAGCCCCTACAATCTCCCTAGCGGGAGAAATGAGCAGTTCTTC
16	TRBJ2-5	few	TRBV6-1	TRBD1	CASSEALGQGQETQYF	TGTGCCAGCAGTGAAGCGCTGGGACAGGGGCAAGAGACCCAGTACTTC
15	TRBJ2-6	few	TRBV4-1	NA	CASSPRGSGANVLTF	TGCGCCAGCAGCCCGAGGGGGTCTGGGGCCAACGTCCTGACTTTC